What follows are 16 T cell receptor beta chains derived from one specimen sequenced in a study of OX40 agonist ivuxolimab in advanced cancers. Measured with immunoSEQ multiplex PCR; TCRdb has only the in-frame clones, and not every one. The sample records 90,000 or so clones, around nine tenths being singletons. The sequences come from CD4+ or CD8+ T cells sorted from blood, collected in a trial of the OX40 agonist ivuxolimab. The receptors stem from an adult with an advanced solid tumor such as melanoma, head and neck, liver or kidney cancer.

J is TRBJ2-7 and V is TRBV28; D tentatively reads TRBD1 or TRBD2 (5 bases each). Trimming left V 6 bases short and J 7 bases short, with 13 bases between. The germline V gene has CDR1 MDHEN and CDR2 SYDVKM. The CDR3 contains 12 residues. CDR3 protein: CASRVLGDEQYF. As DNA, the CDR3 is TGTGCCAGCAGGGTGCTGGGGGATGAGCAGTACTTC.

In its sample, this clone was seen a few times. Other DNA sequences of this sample code for an identical CDR3. The rearrangement links TRBV2 to TRBJ1-5; TRBD1 is a possible D gene (5 bases). V was cut by 5 bases and J by 0 bases, with 8 bases left in between. CDR1 is SNHLY and CDR2 is FYNNEI in the germline V gene. The CDR3 length is 14 residues. CDR3 amino acids: CASSRQSSNQPQHF. In DNA form, the CDR3 reads TGTGCCAGCAGTAGACAGTCTAGCAATCAGCCCCAGCATTTT.

This clone was seen a single time. V usage is TRBV7-3 and J usage is TRBJ2-1; a weak D match, TRBD2 (5 bases). V was cut by 2 bases and J by 7 bases, with 9 bases left in between. The CDR3 covers 13 residues. Germline-derived CDR1 and CDR2 are SGHTA and FQGTGA. The CDR3 protein is CASSLGVANEQFF. As DNA, the CDR3 is TGTGCCAGCAGCTTAGGGGTAGCGAATGAGCAGTTCTTC.

The chain joins TRBV14 to TRBJ2-1; the match to TRBD1 covers 7 bases. Germline CDR1 is SGHDN and CDR2 is FVKESK. CDR3 size: 15 residues. V trimming: 5 bases; J trimming: 2 bases; junction bases outside the gene matches: 6. The CDR3 coding sequence is TGTGCCAGCAGCATACAGGGGAGCACCTACAATGAGCAGTTCTTC. Translated: CASSIQGSTYNEQFF.

This clone came up once. The gene calls are TRBV7-3 and TRBJ2-2; D gene uncertain. The germline V gene encodes CDR1 SGHTA and CDR2 FQGTGA. The CDR3 consists of 15 residues. V dropped 5 bases and J dropped 0 bases, with 10 bases sitting between them. This chain's CDR3 is CASSQSKANTGELFF. CDR3 sequence (DNA): TGTGCCAGCAGCCAATCTAAGGCGAACACCGGGGAGCTGTTTTTT.

The chain combines TRBV2 with TRBJ1-1, with D unclear. Germline V gene lookup returns CDR1 SNHLY and CDR2 FYNNEI. This CDR3 contains 13 residues. V dropped 6 bases and J dropped 0 bases, with 8 bases sitting between them. Written as DNA, the CDR3 is TGTGCCAGCAGAGATCAGCTGAACACTGAAGCTTTCTTT. This sequence encodes CASRDQLNTEAFF.

The chain joins TRBV4-3 to TRBJ2-5; D is possibly TRBD1 or TRBD2 (5 bases each). The CDR3 runs to 14 residues. The V and J ends lost 3 bases and 9 bases respectively, with 17 bases between them. Germline V gene sequence: CDR1 LGHNA, CDR2 YSLEER. The CDR3 nucleotides are TGCGCCAGCAGCCAGGACTTCACCTCGGGACCCCAGTACTTC. Amino acid sequence: CASSQDFTSGPQYF.

The gene calls are TRBV28 and TRBJ1-2; D remains unclear. Germline CDR1 and CDR2: MDHEN and SYDVKM. Trimming cost V 10 bases and J 0 bases, with 15 bases left between them. CDR3 length: 14 amino acids. Written as DNA, the CDR3 is TGTGCCACCAGCGAACCCAATACTAACTATGGCTACACCTTC. Encoded protein: CATSEPNTNYGYTF.

The chain links TRBV7-3 to TRBJ2-2, with a tentative D call TRBD2 (5 bases). The CDR3 is made up of 15 amino acids. The V and J ends lost 1 base and 5 bases respectively, with 11 bases between them. CDR1 is SGHTA, CDR2 FQGTGA, per germline. The DNA of the CDR3 is TGTGCCAGCAGCTTAATCGGGGTTCTAACCGGGGAGCTGTTTTTT. This sequence encodes CASSLIGVLTGELFF.

J is TRBJ2-1 and V is TRBV28; either TRBD1 or TRBD2 may fit D (5 bases each). The germline gives CDR1 MDHEN, CDR2 SYDVKM. This CDR3 region has 14 residues. Trimming stripped 5 bases from V and 7 bases from J, with 15 bases between. CDR3 bases: TGTGCCAGCAGTATCCTAGCTCGACAGAATGAGCAGTTCTTC. This translates into CASSILARQNEQFF.

The chain employs TRBV5-6 and TRBJ2-7; 11 nucleotides agree with TRBD2. CDR1 is SGHDT, CDR2 YYEEEE, per germline. The CDR3 sequence is 14 residues long. Trimming took 6 bases from V and 4 from J; bases not matched to a gene: 6. The CDR3 loop is CASTEWTSGYEQYF. CDR3 coding DNA: TGTGCCAGCACCGAATGGACTAGCGGGTACGAGCAGTACTTC. Using reference TRBV5-6 and TRBJ2-7 for the parts outside the CDR3, the full variable domain is DAGVTQSPTHLIKTRGQQVTLRCSPKSGHDTVSWYQQALGQGPQFIFQYYEEEERQRGNFPDRFSGHQFPNYSSELNVNALLLGDSALYLCASTEWTSGYEQYFGPGTRLTVT.

The genes are TRBV11-3 and TRBJ2-1; D not resolved. Germline-derived CDR1 and CDR2 are SGHNT and YENEEA. Trimming took 5 bases from V and 0 from J, leaving 11 bases between them. There are 15 residues in the CDR3. The CDR3 bases are TGTGCCAGCAGCCCCGGACGGAGCTCCTACAATGAGCAGTTCTTC. Translation: CASSPGRSSYNEQFF.

The chain is built from TRBV7-9 and TRBJ2-1; TRBD1 might be the D (6 bases). Trimming removed 0 bases at V and 4 bases at J, with 10 bases between. Germline-derived CDR1 and CDR2 are SEHNR and FQNEAQ (reference sequence). The CDR3 has 15 residues. This CDR3 is CASSLADSGYNEQFF. The CDR3, as DNA: TGTGCCAGCAGCTTAGCGGACAGCGGTTACAATGAGCAGTTCTTC.

The V and J genes are TRBV6-1 and TRBJ1-2; 7 positions match TRBD1. The germline V gene encodes CDR1 MNHNS and CDR2 SASEGT. V lost 1 base, J lost 7 bases, and 6 bases stayed unmatched. The CDR3 consists of 14 residues. This CDR3 is CASSEVARGTGYTF. CDR3 nucleotide sequence: TGTGCCAGCAGTGAAGTCGCCAGGGGGACTGGCTACACCTTC.

The J gene is TRBJ2-5, the V gene TRBV7-2; perhaps TRBD1 as D (5 bases). This CDR3 comprises 14 residues. Germline V CDR1 and CDR2: SGHTA, FQGNSA. V lost 3 bases, J lost 5 bases, and 13 bases lay in between. The CDR3, as DNA: TGTGCCAGCAGCTTGAATGGGGCTGAGGAGACCCAGTACTTC. It is translated as CASSLNGAEETQYF.

The rearrangement links TRBV11-2 to TRBJ1-2; no reliable D call. The germline V gene has CDR1 SGHAT and CDR2 FQNNGV. The CDR3 is 16 residues long. The V end lost 4 bases, the J end lost 0 bases, and 15 bases lay between the germline ends. The CDR3 DNA reads as TGTGCCAGCAGCTCCATCAGACCCACGGCTAACTATGGCTACACCTTC. Translated, it gives CASSSIRPTANYGYTF. The whole variable domain, filled in from reference TRBV11-2 and TRBJ1-2, reads EAGVAQSPRYKIIEKRQSVAFWCNPISGHATLYWYQQILGQGPKLLIQFQNNGVVDDSQLPKDRFSAERLKGVDSTLKIQPAKLEDSAVYLCASSSIRPTANYGYTFGSGTRLTVV.